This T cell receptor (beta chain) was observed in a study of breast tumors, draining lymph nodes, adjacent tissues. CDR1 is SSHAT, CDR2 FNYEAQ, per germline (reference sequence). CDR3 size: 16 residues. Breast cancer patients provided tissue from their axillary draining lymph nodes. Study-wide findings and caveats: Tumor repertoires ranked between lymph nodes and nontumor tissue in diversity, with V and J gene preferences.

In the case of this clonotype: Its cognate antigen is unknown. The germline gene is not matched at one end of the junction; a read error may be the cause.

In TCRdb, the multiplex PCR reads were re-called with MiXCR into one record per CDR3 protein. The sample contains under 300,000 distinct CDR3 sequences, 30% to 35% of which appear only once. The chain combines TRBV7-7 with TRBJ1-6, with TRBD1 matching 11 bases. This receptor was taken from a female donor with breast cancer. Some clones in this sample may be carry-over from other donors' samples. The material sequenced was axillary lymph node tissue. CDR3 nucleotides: TGTGCTAGCAGGATCTCCGGGACAGGGGGTCATTCACCCCTCCACTTT. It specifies CASRISGTGGHSPLHF. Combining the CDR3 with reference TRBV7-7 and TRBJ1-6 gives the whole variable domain GAGVSQSPRYKVTKRGQDVTLRCDPISSHATLYWYQQALGQGPEFLTYFNYEAQPDKSGLPSDRFSAERPEGSISTLTIQRTEQRDSAMYRCASRISGTGGHSPLHFGNGTRLTVT.